These T cell receptor beta chains were read from a single sample in a study of regulatory T cells in long-lasting Graves disease. One entry per CDR3 protein, called by TCRdb with MiXCR from the multiplex PCR reads. The sample has almost 450,000 distinct CDR3 sequences; about 17% are singletons. The data also belong to a second study, concerning T cells in Graves' hyperthyroidism and ophthalmopathy.

Specimen: peripheral blood mononuclear cells (PBMCs), collected at new diagnosis, from a patient treated with antithyroid drugs. All receptors come from a woman aged 25 to 45 with Graves disease. The CDR3 runs from the conserved cysteine through the conserved F or W. Each record gives: D gene, J gene, clone size, V gene, CDR3 protein, CDR3 DNA. The D gene is left open where the match is weak. Clone size is not always given. Where it is, it says once, few, many or a class for expanded clones.

.,TRBJ2-1,.,TRBV4-1,CASSPFGTNEQFF,TGCGCCAGCAGCCCCTTCGGAACCAATGAGCAGTTCTTC
.,TRBJ2-2,few,TRBV10-2,CASSQGLSNTGELFF,TGCGCCAGCTCTCAGGGGCTATCGAACACCGGGGAGCTGTTTTTT
.,TRBJ2-4,many,TRBV7-9,CANPTEPKNIQYF,TGTGCCAACCCGACAGAGCCTAAAAACATTCAGTACTTC
.,TRBJ2-1,many,TRBV28,CASSLSLYNEQFF,TGTGCCAGCAGTTTAAGTCTCTACAATGAGCAGTTCTTC
.,TRBJ2-1,few,TRBV2,CASSEDRESHNEQFF,TGTGCCAGCAGTGAAGACAGGGAAAGCCACAATGAGCAGTTCTTC
.,TRBJ1-1,many,TRBV6-2/TRBV6-3,CASSGGPGAQKNTEAFF,TGTGCCAGCAGTGGGGGACCAGGGGCCCAAAAGAACACTGAAGCTTTCTTT
TRBD2,TRBJ2-7,few,TRBV20-1,CSARGRGAYEQYF,TGCAGTGCTAGGGGTCGGGGGGCCTACGAGCAGTACTTC
.,TRBJ2-3,many,TRBV20-1,CSARDRWRISTDTQYF,TGCAGTGCTAGAGATCGATGGCGTATTAGCACAGATACGCAGTATTTT
TRBD2,TRBJ2-1,many,TRBV2,CASSGSGPYNEQFF,TGTGCCAGCAGCGGTAGCGGGCCCTACAATGAGCAGTTCTTC
TRBD2,TRBJ2-5,many,TRBV7-2,CASSRTSGSIETQYF,TGTGCCAGCAGCAGGACTAGCGGGAGTATTGAGACCCAGTACTTC
.,TRBJ2-1,many,TRBV2,CASRSGLGQFF,TGTGCCAGCAGATCGGGCTTGGGGCAGTTCTTC
.,TRBJ1-1,many,TRBV3-1,CASSQDPRDTEAFF,TGTGCCAGCAGCCAAGATCCCAGAGACACTGAAGCTTTCTTT
TRBD1,TRBJ1-1,many,TRBV20-1,CSARQGLGNTEAFF,TGCAGTGCACGACAGGGGCTGGGGAACACTGAAGCTTTCTTT
TRBD2,TRBJ2-5,many,TRBV7-2,CASSFRTREETQYF,TGTGCCAGCAGCTTCCGGACTAGAGAAGAGACCCAGTACTTC
.,TRBJ2-3,few,TRBV29-1,CSEGGGTDTQYF,TGCAGCGAAGGTGGGGGCACAGATACGCAGTATTTT